This passage covers 8 T cell receptor beta chains from one sample sequenced in a study of OX40 agonist ivuxolimab in advanced cancers. The protocol was immunoSEQ multiplex PCR, while the TCRdb copy is restricted to in-frame clones and leaves out a portion. The repertoire has 90,000 or so clones, approximately 90% of them found once; the top ten carry 0.95% to 1.2%. The material sequenced was CD4+ or CD8+ T cells sorted from blood, taken in a trial of the OX40 agonist ivuxolimab. The receptors derive from an adult with an advanced solid tumor such as melanoma, head and neck, liver or kidney cancer.

This clone appeared a single time. V is TRBV5-8 and J is TRBJ2-5, with 16 bases fitting TRBD2. J gave up 2 bases and V 3 bases, and 10 bases lay outside the gene matches. Per germline, CDR1 SGHTS and CDR2 YDEGEE. The CDR3 is 19 residues long. For the CDR3, the DNA is TGTGCCAGCAGCTCGGGACTAGCGGGAGGGCCACAAAAACAAGAGACCCAGTACTTC. Its protein is CASSSGLAGGPQKQETQYF.

The chain is built from TRBV2 and TRBJ2-1; 7 bases are a match to TRBD2. The CDR3 has 13 residues. J gave up 4 bases and V 7 bases, and 4 bases lay outside the gene matches. Looked up from germline, CDR1 is SNHLY and CDR2 is FYNNEI. This CDR3 reads CASKGLPYNEQFF. In DNA form, the CDR3 reads TGTGCCAGCAAGGGACTACCGTACAATGAGCAGTTCTTC.

The rearrangement uses TRBV7-2 and TRBJ2-3; 8 bases line up with TRBD2. The CDR3 has 18 amino acids. The V gene end was trimmed by 1 base and the J gene end by 1 base; junction bases not matched to a gene: 10. CDR1 and CDR2 from the germline V gene are SGHTA and FQGNSA. CDR3 sequence: CASSLESGNGRGTDTQYF. Here the CDR3 DNA reads TGTGCCAGCAGCTTAGAATCCGGTAACGGGAGGGGCACAGATACGCAGTATTTT.

The CDR3 DNA sequence: TGTGCCAGCAGTTTTTCTCACTATAGCTCGAACACCGGGGAGCTGTTTTTT. Protein: CASSFSHYSSNTGELFF. V and J are TRBV28 and TRBJ2-2; unclear D gene. There are 17 residues in the CDR3. V gave up 3 bases and J gave up 0 bases, with 14 bases separating them. The germline V gene encodes CDR1 MDHEN and CDR2 SYDVKM. The full variable domain, in which reference TRBV28 and TRBJ2-2 provide the parts outside the CDR3, is DVKVTQSSRYLVKRTGEKVFLECVQDMDHENMFWYRQDPGLGLRLIYFSYDVKMKEKGDIPEGYSVSREKKERFSLILESASTNQTSMYLCASSFSHYSSNTGELFFGEGSRLTVL.

The chain employs TRBV28 and TRBJ1-1, with 7 bases that match TRBD1. Trimming took 6 bases from V and 0 from J; bases not matched to a gene: 7. Germline V gives CDR1 MDHEN, CDR2 SYDVKM. This CDR3 comprises 15 residues. CDR3 bases: TGTGCCAGCAGGAGACAGGGATGGATGAACACTGAAGCTTTCTTT. Protein sequence: CASRRQGWMNTEAFF. Full variable domain (rest looked up from reference TRBV28 and TRBJ1-1): DVKVTQSSRYLVKRTGEKVFLECVQDMDHENMFWYRQDPGLGLRLIYFSYDVKMKEKGDIPEGYSVSREKKERFSLILESASTNQTSMYLCASRRQGWMNTEAFFGQGTRLTVV.

The chain couples TRBV13 to TRBJ2-7; 8 nucleotides align to TRBD2. V lost 0 bases and J lost 2; bases outside the gene matches: 9. Germline CDR1 and CDR2: PRHDT and FYEKMQ (reference sequence). The CDR3 has 17 residues. The DNA for the CDR3 is TGTGCCAGCAGCTTAGGTGTAGCGGGACGGATGACCTACGAGCAGTACTTC. Translation gives CASSLGVAGRMTYEQYF.

The chain has TRBV6-5 and TRBJ2-7; 10 bases match TRBD1. With 4 bases clipped from V and 3 bases from J, the junction kept 6 bases outside the gene matches. The CDR3 covers 15 residues. CDR1 is MNHEY and CDR2 is SVGAGI in the germline V gene. The CDR3 region is CASSLTGGLIYEQYF. The CDR3 region has the DNA TGTGCCAGCAGTTTGACAGGGGGCCTGATCTACGAGCAGTACTTC.

CDR3 sequence (DNA): TGTGCCAGCAGCTCTGCGAGAGCCTACGAGCAGTACTTC. Its translation is CASSSARAYEQYF. This rearrangement joins TRBV7-6 to TRBJ2-7; D remains unclear. Germline V gene sequence: CDR1 SGHVS, CDR2 FNYEAQ. Between the trimmed V and J ends, which lost 4 bases and 2 bases, there was a span of 9 bases. The CDR3 consists of 13 residues.